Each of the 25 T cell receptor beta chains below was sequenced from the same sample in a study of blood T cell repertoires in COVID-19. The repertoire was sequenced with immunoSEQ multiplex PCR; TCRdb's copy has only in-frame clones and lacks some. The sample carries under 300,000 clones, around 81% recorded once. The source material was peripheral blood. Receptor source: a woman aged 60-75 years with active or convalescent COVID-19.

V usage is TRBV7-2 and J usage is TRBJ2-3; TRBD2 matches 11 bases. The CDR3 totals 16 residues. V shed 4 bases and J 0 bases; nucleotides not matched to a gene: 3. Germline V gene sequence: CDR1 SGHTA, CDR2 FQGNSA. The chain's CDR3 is CASSSGTSGSTDTQYF. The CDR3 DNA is TGTGCCAGCAGCTCCGGGACTAGCGGAAGCACAGATACGCAGTATTTT.

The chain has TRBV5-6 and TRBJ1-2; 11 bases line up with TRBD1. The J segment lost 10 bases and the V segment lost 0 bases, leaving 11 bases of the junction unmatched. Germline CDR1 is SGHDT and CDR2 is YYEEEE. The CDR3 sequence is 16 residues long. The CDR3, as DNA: TGTGCCAGCAGCTTGGTGGGGGCCGGGACAGGGGGTTCCTACACCTTC. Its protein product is CASSLVGAGTGGSYTF.

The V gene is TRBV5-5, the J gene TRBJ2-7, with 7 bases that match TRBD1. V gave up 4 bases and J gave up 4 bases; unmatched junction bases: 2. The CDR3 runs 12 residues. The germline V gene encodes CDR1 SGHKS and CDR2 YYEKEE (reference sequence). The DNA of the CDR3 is TGTGCCAGCAGCCGACAGGGTTACGAGCAGTACTTC. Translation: CASSRQGYEQYF.

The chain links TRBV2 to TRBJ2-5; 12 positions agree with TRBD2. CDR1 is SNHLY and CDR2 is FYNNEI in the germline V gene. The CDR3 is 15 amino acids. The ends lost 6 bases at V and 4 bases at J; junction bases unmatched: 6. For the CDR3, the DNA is TGTGCCAGCAGGAAACTAGCGGGGGGAGGAGAGACCCAGTACTTC. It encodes CASRKLAGGGETQYF.

The CDR3: CASSLESGVYNEQFF. CDR3 DNA: TGTGCCAGCAGCTTAGAATCGGGGGTCTACAATGAGCAGTTCTTC. The chain uses TRBV11-2 and TRBJ2-1, with D perhaps matching TRBD2 (6 bases). V shed 0 bases and J shed 3 bases, with 9 bases lying between them. This CDR3 is 15 amino acids long. Germline CDR1 SGHAT, CDR2 FQNNGV.

CDR3 in amino acids: CASSLGQNTGELFF. The CDR3 DNA reads TGTGCCAGCAGTTTAGGACAGAACACCGGGGAGCTGTTTTTT. The rearrangement links TRBV28 to TRBJ2-2, with D tentatively TRBD1 (5 bases). Germline CDR1 is MDHEN and CDR2 is SYDVKM. The CDR3 contains 14 residues. Trimming shortened V by 2 bases and J by 1 base, and 5 bases separated the two germline ends.

The CDR3 reads CATSTTGPGANVLTF. The CDR3 DNA reads as TGTGCCACCAGCACCACAGGGCCTGGGGCCAACGTCCTGACTTTC. The rearrangement uses TRBV15 and TRBJ2-6; D perhaps matches TRBD1 (6 bases). Germline V gene lookup returns CDR1 LNHNV and CDR2 YYDKDF (reference sequence). The CDR3 has 15 amino acids. Trimming stripped 4 bases from V and 2 bases from J, with 9 bases between.

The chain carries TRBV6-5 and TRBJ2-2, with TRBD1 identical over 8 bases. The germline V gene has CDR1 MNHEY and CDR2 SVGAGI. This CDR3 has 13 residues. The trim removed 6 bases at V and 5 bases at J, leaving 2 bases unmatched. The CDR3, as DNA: TGTGCCAGCAGCAGGGGGCGTACCGGGGAGCTGTTTTTT. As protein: CASSRGRTGELFF.

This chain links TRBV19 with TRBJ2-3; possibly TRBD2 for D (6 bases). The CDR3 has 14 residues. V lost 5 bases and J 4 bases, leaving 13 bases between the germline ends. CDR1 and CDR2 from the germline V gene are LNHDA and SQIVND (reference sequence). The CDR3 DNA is TGTGCCAGTAGTGCGGGACTTGTGGCAGATACGCAGTATTTT. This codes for CASSAGLVADTQYF.

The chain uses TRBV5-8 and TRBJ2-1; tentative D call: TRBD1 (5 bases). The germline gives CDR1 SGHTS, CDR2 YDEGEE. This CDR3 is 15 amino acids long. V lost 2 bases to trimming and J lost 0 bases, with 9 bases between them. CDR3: CASSFGHSSYNEQFF. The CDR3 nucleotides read TGTGCCAGCAGCTTCGGACACTCCTCCTACAATGAGCAGTTCTTC. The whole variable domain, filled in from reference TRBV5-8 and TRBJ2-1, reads EAGVTQSPTHLIKTRGQQATLRCSPISGHTSVYWYQQALGLGLQFLLWYDEGEERNRGNFPPRFSGRQFPNYSSELNVNALELEDSALYLCASSFGHSSYNEQFFGPGTRLTVL.

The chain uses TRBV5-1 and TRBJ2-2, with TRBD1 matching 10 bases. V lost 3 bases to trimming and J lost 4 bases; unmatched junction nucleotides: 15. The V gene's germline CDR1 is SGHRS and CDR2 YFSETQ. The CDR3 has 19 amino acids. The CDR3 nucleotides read TGCGCCAGCAGCTCTCCGGGGACAGGGGCATCTCGGGGCACCGGGGAGCTGTTTTTT. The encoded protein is CASSSPGTGASRGTGELFF.

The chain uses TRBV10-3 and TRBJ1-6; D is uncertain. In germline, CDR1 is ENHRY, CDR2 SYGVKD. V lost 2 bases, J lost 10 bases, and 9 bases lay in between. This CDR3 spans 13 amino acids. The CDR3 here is CAISEESSSPLHF. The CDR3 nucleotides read TGTGCCATCAGTGAGGAGTCATCGTCACCCCTCCACTTT.

CDR3 DNA: TGTGCCAGCAGCCCACACCGGGACAAGGGTTACTTC. Residues: CASSPHRDKGYF. The gene calls are TRBV7-8 and TRBJ2-5, with D possibly being TRBD1 (6 bases). This CDR3 has 12 residues. V was cut by 5 bases and J by 14 bases, with 18 bases left in between. Germline V lookup: CDR1 SGHVS, CDR2 FQNEAQ.

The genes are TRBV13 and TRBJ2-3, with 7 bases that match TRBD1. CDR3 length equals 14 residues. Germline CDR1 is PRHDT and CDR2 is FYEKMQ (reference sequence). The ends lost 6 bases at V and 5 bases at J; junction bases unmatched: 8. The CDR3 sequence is CASRGAGGVDTQYF. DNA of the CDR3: TGTGCCAGCAGAGGGGCAGGGGGTGTAGATACGCAGTATTTT.

The CDR3 here is CAWTSDTNTEAFF. DNA for the CDR3: TGTGCCTGGACCTCGGACACGAACACTGAAGCTTTCTTT. The chain recombines TRBV30 with TRBJ1-1, with a possible D match to TRBD1 (5 bases). V was pared by 4 bases and J by 1 base, with 10 bases between. Germline CDR1 GTSNPN, CDR2 SVGIG (reference sequence). The CDR3 has 13 amino acids.

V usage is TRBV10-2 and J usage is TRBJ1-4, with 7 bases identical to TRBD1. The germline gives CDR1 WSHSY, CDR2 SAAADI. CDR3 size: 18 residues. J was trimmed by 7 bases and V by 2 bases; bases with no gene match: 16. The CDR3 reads CASSEPLTLGDRAEKLFF. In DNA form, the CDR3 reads TGCGCCAGCAGTGAGCCCCTGACCCTGGGAGACAGGGCTGAAAAACTGTTTTTT.

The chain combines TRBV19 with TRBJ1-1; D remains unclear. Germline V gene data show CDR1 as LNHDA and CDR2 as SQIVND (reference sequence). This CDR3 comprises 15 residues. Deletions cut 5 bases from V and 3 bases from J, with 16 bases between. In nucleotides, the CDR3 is TGTGCCAGTAGTCCGGGGTGGGGTTTTGACACTGAAGCTTTCTTT. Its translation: CASSPGWGFDTEAFF.

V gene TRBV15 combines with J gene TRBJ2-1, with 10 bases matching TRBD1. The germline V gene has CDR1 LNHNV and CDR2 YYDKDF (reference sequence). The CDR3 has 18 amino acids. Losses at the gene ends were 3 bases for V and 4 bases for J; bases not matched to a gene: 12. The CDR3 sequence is CATSRDGTGVSLYNEQFF. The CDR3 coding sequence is TGTGCCACCAGCAGGGACGGGACAGGGGTTTCCCTATACAATGAGCAGTTCTTC. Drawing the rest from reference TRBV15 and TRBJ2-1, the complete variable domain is DAMVIQNPRYQVTQFGKPVTLSCSQTLNHNVMYWYQQKSSQAPKLLFHYYDKDFNNEADTPDNFQSRRPNTSFCFLDIRSPGLGDTAMYLCATSRDGTGVSLYNEQFFGPGTRLTVL.

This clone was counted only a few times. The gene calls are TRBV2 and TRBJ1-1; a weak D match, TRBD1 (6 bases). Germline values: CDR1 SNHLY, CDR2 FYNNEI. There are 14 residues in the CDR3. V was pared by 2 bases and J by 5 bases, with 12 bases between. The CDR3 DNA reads TGTGCCAGCAGTGAAAGGGGGGGTGGGACTGAAGCTTTCTTT. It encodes CASSERGGGTEAFF.

The CDR3 region has the DNA TGTGCCATCCGGACAGGGGCGGGAAACACCATATATTTT. It is translated as CAIRTGAGNTIYF. The V and J genes are TRBV12-3 or TRBV12-4 and TRBJ1-3; 9 bases match TRBD1. J was trimmed by 4 bases and V by 10 bases; bases with no gene match: 5. The CDR3 length is 13 residues.

The CDR3 loop is CASSLARWGGQGASLCNQPQHF. The CDR3 coding sequence is TGTGCCAGCAGCTTAGCACGTTGGGGTGGACAGGGGGCTTCCCTGTGCAATCAGCCCCAGCATTTT. The chain links TRBV7-6 to TRBJ1-5; 11 nucleotides agree with TRBD1. V dropped 0 bases and J dropped 2; count of bases not matched to a gene: 18. The CDR3 totals 22 residues. CDR1 is SGHVS, CDR2 FNYEAQ, per germline. Drawing the rest from reference TRBV7-6 and TRBJ1-5, the complete variable domain is GAGVSQSPRYKVTKRGQDVALRCDPISGHVSLYWYRQALGQGPEFLTYFNYEAQQDKSGLPNDRFSAERPEGSISTLTIQRTEQRDSAMYRCASSLARWGGQGASLCNQPQHFGDGTRLSIL.

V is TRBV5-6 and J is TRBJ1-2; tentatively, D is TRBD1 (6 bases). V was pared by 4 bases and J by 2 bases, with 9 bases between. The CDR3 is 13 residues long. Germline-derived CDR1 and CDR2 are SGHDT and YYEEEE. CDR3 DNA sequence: TGTGCCAGCAGCCTCAGGGGAAACTATGGCTACACCTTC. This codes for CASSLRGNYGYTF. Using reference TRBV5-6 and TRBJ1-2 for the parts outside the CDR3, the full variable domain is DAGVTQSPTHLIKTRGQQVTLRCSPKSGHDTVSWYQQALGQGPQFIFQYYEEEERQRGNFPDRFSGHQFPNYSSELNVNALLLGDSALYLCASSLRGNYGYTFGSGTRLTVV.

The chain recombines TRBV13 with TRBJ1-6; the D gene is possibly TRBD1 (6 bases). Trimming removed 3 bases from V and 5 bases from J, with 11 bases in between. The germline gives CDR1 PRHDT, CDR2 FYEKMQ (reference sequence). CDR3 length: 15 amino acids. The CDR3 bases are TGTGCCAGCAGCTTCCGGGACACCCATAATTCACCCCTCCACTTT. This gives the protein CASSFRDTHNSPLHF. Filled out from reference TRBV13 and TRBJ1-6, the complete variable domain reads AAGVIQSPRHLIKEKRETATLKCYPIPRHDTVYWYQQGPGQDPQFLISFYEKMQSDKGSIPDRFSAQQFSDYHSELNMSSLELGDSALYFCASSFRDTHNSPLHFGNGTRLTVT.

The CDR3 reads CASSLVAGGKDTQYF. The CDR3 DNA is TGTGCCAGCAGCTTGGTAGCGGGAGGAAAGGATACGCAGTATTTT. This chain joins TRBV5-4 and TRBJ2-3; the match to TRBD2 covers 10 bases. V was pared by 0 bases and J by 6 bases, with 4 bases of the junction left unmatched. In germline, CDR1 is SGHNT, CDR2 YYREEE (reference sequence). The CDR3 contains 15 residues.

The DNA for the CDR3 is TGCGCCAGCAGCTTGGTTCCTAGCGGGAGGACTGACAATGAGCAGTTCTTC. This sequence encodes CASSLVPSGRTDNEQFF. The chain couples TRBV5-1 to TRBJ2-1; the match to TRBD2 covers 11 bases. V shed 0 bases, J shed 5 bases, and the junction held 7 bases outside the gene matches. The CDR3 totals 17 residues. Germline values: CDR1 SGHRS, CDR2 YFSETQ.